A single sample is the source of the 8 T cell receptor beta chains below, sequenced in a study of control samples from healthy donors and cancer patients (dated by TCRdb to 2018 to 2020). Library preparation employed the immunoSEQ multiplex PCR assay. The source is immuneACCESS, and TCRdb retained only in-frame sequences with V and J called. Part of the clones is not carried over; for the studies checked, unresolved V genes explain less than half of this, and the remainder is unexplained. The sample records about 75,000 clones, around 94% of which are singletons. The ten largest clonotypes hold 6.2% of the sample. Material for sequencing was blood. Receptors were obtained from a woman in her thirties or forties in good health.

The V and J genes are TRBV6-4 and TRBJ2-4, with a weak D call TRBD2 (5 bases). Germline CDR1 is MRHNA and CDR2 is SNTAGT. Trimming pared 5 bases from V and 1 base from J, leaving 15 bases between. CDR3 size: 16 residues. In DNA, the CDR3 is TGTGCCAGCAGTAGTAGCGATTTGCCCGCCAAAAACATTCAGTACTTC. Translation gives CASSSSDLPAKNIQYF.

In this sample, this clone turned up once. The J gene is TRBJ2-7, the V gene TRBV6-5, with D perhaps matching TRBD1 (6 bases). The CDR3 extends over 13 amino acids. The V gene lost 2 bases and the J gene lost 5 bases, with 10 bases spanning the gap. CDR1 MNHEY and CDR2 SVGAGI come from the germline V gene. CDR3 in DNA: TGTGCCAGCAGTTACGTACAGGGCCACGAGCAGTACTTC. This gives the protein CASSYVQGHEQYF.

This chain's CDR3 is CASSVSRQTGELFF. CDR3 DNA: TGTGCCAGCAGTGTTTCCAGGCAGACCGGGGAGCTGTTTTTT. V gene TRBV2 combines with J gene TRBJ2-2; D not certain. Trimming stripped 4 bases from V and 5 bases from J, with 11 bases between. From germline, CDR1 is SNHLY and CDR2 FYNNEI. The CDR3 has 14 amino acids.

The chain employs TRBV30 and TRBJ1-1; possible D gene TRBD1, 5 bases. Trimming cost V 0 bases and J 1 base, with 15 bases left between them. CDR3 size: 16 residues. Germline V gene sequence: CDR1 GTSNPN, CDR2 SVGIG (reference sequence). The CDR3 nucleotides read TGTGCCTGGAGTGTATGGCGGGCAGGGAAGAACACTGAAGCTTTCTTT. It yields the protein CAWSVWRAGKNTEAFF.

This chain links TRBV19 with TRBJ1-1; D remains ambiguous. CDR3 length: 12 amino acids. In germline, CDR1 is LNHDA, CDR2 SQIVND (reference sequence). The V end lost 8 bases, the J end lost 1 base, and 8 bases lay between the germline ends. CDR3 region: CASSTTNTEAFF. CDR3 nucleotides: TGTGCCAGTTCAACAACGAACACTGAAGCTTTCTTT.

The chain combines TRBV7-2 with TRBJ2-7; 10 nucleotides line up with TRBD1. The CDR3 totals 14 residues. J was trimmed by 8 bases and V by 5 bases; bases with no gene match: 9. The germline V gene encodes CDR1 SGHTA and CDR2 FQGNSA. The DNA for the CDR3 is TGTGCCAGCAGCCTTGGGACAGGGGAAGTCAAGCAGTACTTC. This gives the protein CASSLGTGEVKQYF.

In this sample, this clone turned up once. This chain's CDR3 is CASSQDSSGRAVSYEQYF. In DNA, the CDR3 is TGTGCCAGCAGCCAAGATAGTAGCGGGAGGGCCGTTTCCTACGAGCAGTACTTC. This rearrangement joins TRBV3-1 (or the pseudogene TRBV3-2) to TRBJ2-7, with 11 bases fitting TRBD2. Germline V CDR1 and CDR2: LGHDT, YNNKEL (reference sequence). The CDR3 has 18 amino acids. The junction had 8 bases not matched to a gene; V was cut back by 0 bases and J by 1 base.

This chain joins TRBV19 and TRBJ1-1; D uncertain. V lost 2 bases and J lost 0, with 7 bases in between. CDR3 size: 14 residues. Germline V gene sequence: CDR1 LNHDA, CDR2 SQIVND (reference sequence). The CDR3 DNA sequence: TGTGCCAGTAGTATATCAGGAGTGAACACTGAAGCTTTCTTT. This sequence encodes CASSISGVNTEAFF.